The 15 T cell receptor beta chains below come from one sample, sequenced in a study of T cells in Graves' hyperthyroidism and ophthalmopathy. TCR beta CDR3 region amplification was performed from RNA transcripts. Initially, a first-round RT-PCR of the TCR CDR3 employed the HTBI primer set. TCRdb analysed the multiplex PCR reads with MiXCR anew, one entry per CDR3 protein. The sample lists around 450,000 distinct CDR3 sequences, approximately 15% occurring once. The sample comprised blood. The receptors shown here come from a woman aged 18-29 years with Graves' hyperthyroidism.

As regards this clonotype: This could be a read error, since a much larger clone is one nucleotide away. This chain uses TRBV2 with TRBJ2-2; 9 bases agree with TRBD1. Unmatched junction bases numbered 6, after V lost 9 bases and J lost 4 bases. The CDR3 contains 14 residues. Per the germline V gene, CDR1 is SNHLY and CDR2 is FYNNEI. The CDR3 protein is CASKQGAITGELFF. The CDR3 DNA follows: TGTGCCAGTAAACAGGGGGCAATCACCGGGGAGCTGTTTTTT.

This clonotype was seen ten or more times. This rearrangement joins TRBV7-6 to TRBJ1-1; D might be TRBD1 (6 bases). The CDR3 has 15 residues. V was clipped by 5 bases and J by 4 bases, with 17 bases between them. Germline CDR1 reads SGHVS; CDR2 reads FNYEAQ. CDR3 region: CASSATGAGGTEAFF. The CDR3 nucleotides read TGTGCCAGCAGCGCAACGGGGGCGGGAGGCACTGAAGCTTTCTTT.

V gene TRBV5-1 combines with J gene TRBJ2-7; 8 positions agree with TRBD2. The V gene end was trimmed by 3 bases and the J gene end by 5 bases; junction bases not matched to a gene: 7. The germline gives CDR1 SGHRS, CDR2 YFSETQ. The CDR3 length is 14 residues. Here the CDR3 DNA reads TGCGCCAGCAGCTCGGGACTAGTCGGACACGAGCAGTACTTC. Translation: CASSSGLVGHEQYF.

This clonotype was detected many times. CDR3 in amino acids: CASSPEGNRGRNIQYF. The CDR3 region has the DNA TGCGCCAGCAGCCCGGAGGGTAACCGGGGGAGAAACATTCAGTACTTC. The V call is TRBV5-1, the J call TRBJ2-4, with D perhaps matching TRBD2 (6 bases). Between the trimmed V and J ends, which lost 4 bases and 6 bases, there was a span of 20 bases. Germline loops: CDR1 SGHRS, CDR2 YFSETQ. The CDR3 extends over 16 amino acids.

This clonotype was counted only a few times. The chain recombines TRBV19 with TRBJ2-1; 7 bases line up with TRBD1. V gave up 7 bases and J gave up 5 bases; unmatched junction bases: 8. The CDR3 contains 14 residues. Germline CDR1 is LNHDA and CDR2 is SQIVND (reference sequence). The CDR3 DNA is TGTGCCAGTAAAAGTTGGACAGGAGACAATGAGCAGTTCTTC. Amino acids: CASKSWTGDNEQFF.

The CDR3 sequence is CASSLGTANSPLHF. CDR3 nucleotides: TGTGCCAGCAGTTTGGGTACAGCAAATTCACCCCTCCACTTT. The rearrangement links TRBV12-3 or TRBV12-4 to TRBJ1-6; no clear D. The CDR3 sequence is 14 residues long. The ends were cut back, 3 bases at V and 7 bases at J, with 10 bases in the middle.

This clonotype appeared a few times. The chain links TRBV7-2 to TRBJ1-3, with 7 bases lining up with TRBD1. CDR1 is SGHTA, CDR2 FQGNSA, per germline. V was clipped by 3 bases and J by 1 base; unmatched bases: 6. The CDR3 consists of 16 residues. CDR3 nucleotides: TGTGCCAGCAGCTTGGGACAGCCTATTTCTGGAAACACCATATATTTT. It specifies CASSLGQPISGNTIYF.

This clonotype was recorded at least ten times. This rearrangement joins TRBV5-1 to TRBJ1-1; D is unclear. The CDR3 has 13 amino acids. Trimming removed 0 bases at V and 3 bases at J, with 6 bases between. The V gene's germline CDR1 is SGHRS and CDR2 YFSETQ. The CDR3 DNA sequence: TGCGCCAGCAGCTTGGAACCGGACACTGAAGCTTTCTTT. Translated: CASSLEPDTEAFF.

This clonotype was counted ten times or more. V gene TRBV15 combines with J gene TRBJ1-3; D is unresolved. Germline loops: CDR1 LNHNV, CDR2 YYDKDF (reference sequence). This CDR3 comprises 14 residues. Trimming removed 4 bases at V and 1 base at J, with 8 bases between. As DNA, the CDR3 is TGTGCCACCAGCACCTCGATTTCTGGAAACACCATATATTTT. It specifies CATSTSISGNTIYF.

This clonotype was counted many times. The genes are TRBV28 and TRBJ1-1; possibly TRBD1 for D (6 bases). Germline V gives CDR1 MDHEN, CDR2 SYDVKM. Trimming took off 6 bases at V and 1 base at J, with 12 bases between the two ends. This CDR3 contains 14 residues. CDR3 DNA sequence: TGTGCCAGCAGGTTACGCAGGGGGAACACTGAAGCTTTCTTT. Translated, it gives CASRLRRGNTEAFF.

This clonotype was counted ten times or more. The DNA for the CDR3 is TGTGCCAGCAGTGACCGGCACAGGGGCACAGATACGCAGTATTTT. It specifies CASSDRHRGTDTQYF. The rearrangement links TRBV12-3 or TRBV12-4 to TRBJ2-3; TRBD1 might be the D (6 bases). This CDR3 has 15 amino acids. V was shortened by 5 bases and J by 1 base, with 13 bases between the two germline ends.

The table lists this clonotype with many counts. The genes are TRBV28 and TRBJ1-1; D possibly corresponds to TRBD1 (5 bases). Germline lookup yields CDR1 MDHEN and CDR2 SYDVKM. CDR3 length: 15 residues. Trimming took 2 bases from V and 4 from J, leaving 14 bases between them. Here the CDR3 reads CASSLPVWGGTEAFF. The CDR3 nucleotides are TGTGCCAGCAGTTTACCGGTGTGGGGGGGCACTGAAGCTTTCTTT.

This clonotype was detected ten times or more. This sequence joins TRBV11-3 and TRBJ2-5, with TRBD1 identical over 11 bases. The CDR3 length is 17 residues. Germline values: CDR1 SGHNT, CDR2 YENEEA. J lost 5 bases, V lost 4 bases, and 12 bases had no gene match. The CDR3 sequence: CASSSGQGDGIVETQYF. CDR3 DNA: TGTGCCAGCAGCTCGGGACAGGGGGATGGGATTGTGGAGACCCAGTACTTC.

The sample holds a few counts of this clonotype. The chain has TRBV7-8 and TRBJ2-7, with 8 positions matching TRBD2. The junction had 16 bases not matched to a gene; V was cut back by 3 bases and J by 0 bases. The CDR3 extends over 19 amino acids. Germline CDR1 reads SGHVS; CDR2 reads FQNEAQ. CDR3 coding DNA: TGTGCCAGCAGCTTCCCCGTTGGGAGGCTAGCGGGTAACTCCTACGAGCAGTACTTC. Protein product: CASSFPVGRLAGNSYEQYF.

This clonotype was found many times. V gene TRBV7-9 combines with J gene TRBJ2-7; possible D gene TRBD1, 5 bases. Germline lookup yields CDR1 SEHNR and CDR2 FQNEAQ (reference sequence). The germline V and J ends were trimmed by 6 bases and 5 bases, with 20 bases remaining between them. This CDR3 has 15 amino acids. CDR3 sequence reads: CASSPQVDAVDEQYF. As DNA, the CDR3 is TGTGCCAGCAGTCCACAGGTTGACGCCGTGGACGAGCAGTACTTC. Using reference TRBV7-9 and TRBJ2-7 for the parts outside the CDR3, the full variable domain is DTGVSQNPRHKITKRGQNVTFRCDPISEHNRLYWYRQTLGQGPEFLTYFQNEAQLEKSRLLSDRFSAERPKGSFSTLEIQRTEQGDSAMYLCASSPQVDAVDEQYFGPGTRLTVT.